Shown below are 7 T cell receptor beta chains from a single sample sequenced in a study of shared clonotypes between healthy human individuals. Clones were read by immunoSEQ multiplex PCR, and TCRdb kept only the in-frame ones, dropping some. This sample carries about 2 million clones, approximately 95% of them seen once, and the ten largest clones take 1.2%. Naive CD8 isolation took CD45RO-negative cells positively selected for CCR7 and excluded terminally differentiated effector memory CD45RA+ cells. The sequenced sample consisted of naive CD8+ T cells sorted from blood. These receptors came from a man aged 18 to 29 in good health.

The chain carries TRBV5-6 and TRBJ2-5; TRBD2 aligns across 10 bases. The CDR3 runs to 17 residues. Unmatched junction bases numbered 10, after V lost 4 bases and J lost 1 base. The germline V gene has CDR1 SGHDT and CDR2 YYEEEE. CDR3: CASSPTWLAGAQETQYF. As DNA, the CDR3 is TGTGCCAGCAGCCCCACTTGGCTAGCGGGGGCCCAAGAGACCCAGTACTTC.

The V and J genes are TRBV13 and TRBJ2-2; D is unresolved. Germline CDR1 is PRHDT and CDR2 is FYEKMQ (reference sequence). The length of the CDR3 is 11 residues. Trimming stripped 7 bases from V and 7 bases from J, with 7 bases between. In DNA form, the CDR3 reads TGTGCCAGCACCGAGAGCGGGGAGCTGTTTTTT. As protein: CASTESGELFF.

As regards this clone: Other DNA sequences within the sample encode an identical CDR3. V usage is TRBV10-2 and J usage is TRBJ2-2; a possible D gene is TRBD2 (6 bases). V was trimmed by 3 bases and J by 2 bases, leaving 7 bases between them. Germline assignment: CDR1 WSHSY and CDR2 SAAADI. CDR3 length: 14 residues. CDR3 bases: TGCGCCAGCAGTGATGGACTAAACACCGGGGAGCTGTTTTTT. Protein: CASSDGLNTGELFF.

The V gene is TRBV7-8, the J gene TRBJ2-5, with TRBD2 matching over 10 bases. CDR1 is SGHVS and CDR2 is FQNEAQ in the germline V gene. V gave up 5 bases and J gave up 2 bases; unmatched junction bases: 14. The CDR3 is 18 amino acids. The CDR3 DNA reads TGTGCCAGCAGCCTACGTCTAGCGGGAGCTGGCTTACAAGAGACCCAGTACTTC. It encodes CASSLRLAGAGLQETQYF.

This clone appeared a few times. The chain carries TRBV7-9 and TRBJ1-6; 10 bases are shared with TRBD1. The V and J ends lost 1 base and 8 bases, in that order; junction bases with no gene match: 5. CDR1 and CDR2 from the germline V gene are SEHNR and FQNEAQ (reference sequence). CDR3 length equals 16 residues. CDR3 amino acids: CASSLDGTGVHSPLHF. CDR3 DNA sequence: TGTGCCAGCAGCTTAGACGGGACAGGGGTGCATTCACCCCTCCACTTT.

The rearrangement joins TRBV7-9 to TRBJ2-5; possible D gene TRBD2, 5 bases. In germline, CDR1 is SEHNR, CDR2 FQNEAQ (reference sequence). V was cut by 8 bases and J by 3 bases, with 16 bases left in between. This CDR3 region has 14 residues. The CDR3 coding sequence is TGTGCCAGCGACTCTTATGGGAGTGAAGAGACCCAGTACTTC. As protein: CASDSYGSEETQYF.

The CDR3 protein is CAISRTSGYEQYF. In nucleotides, the CDR3 is TGTGCCATCAGCCGGACTAGCGGCTACGAGCAGTACTTC. The rearrangement uses TRBV10-3 and TRBJ2-7; TRBD2 matches 10 bases. V was clipped by 6 bases and J by 3 bases; unmatched bases: 2. The germline CDR1 and CDR2 sequences are ENHRY and SYGVKD. The CDR3 consists of 13 residues.